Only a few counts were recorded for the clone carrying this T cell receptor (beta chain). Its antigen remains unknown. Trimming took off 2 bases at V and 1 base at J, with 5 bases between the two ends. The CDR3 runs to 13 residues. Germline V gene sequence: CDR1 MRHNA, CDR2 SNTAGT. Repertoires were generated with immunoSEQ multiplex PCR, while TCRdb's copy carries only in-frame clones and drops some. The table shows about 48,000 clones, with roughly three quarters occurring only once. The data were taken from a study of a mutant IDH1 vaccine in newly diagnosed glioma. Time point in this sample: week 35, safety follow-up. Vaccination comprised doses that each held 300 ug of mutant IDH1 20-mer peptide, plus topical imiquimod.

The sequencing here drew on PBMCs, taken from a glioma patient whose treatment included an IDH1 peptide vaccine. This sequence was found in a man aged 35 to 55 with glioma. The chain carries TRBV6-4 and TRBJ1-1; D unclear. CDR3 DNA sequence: TGTGCCAGCAGTGACAGGGAGAACACTGAAGCTTTCTTT. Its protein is CASSDRENTEAFF.